Below, 8 T cell receptor beta chains from the same sample are listed, as sequenced in a study of regulatory T cells in long-lasting Graves disease. CDR3-region Arm-PCR and iRepertoire HTBI primers produced the TCR beta libraries. Via MiXCR, TCRdb re-called the multiplex PCR reads, giving one row per CDR3 protein. Altogether some 340,000 distinct CDR3 sequences are present, 23% being singletons, with the ten largest covering around 30%. As for time point: persistent/refractory GD, antithyroid drugs over 5 years with positive TRAb. Extracted PBMC RNA gave rise to the TCR library. The source material was peripheral blood mononuclear cells (PBMCs), sampled when the disease was refractory, from a patient treated with antithyroid drugs. These receptors originate from a woman aged 40-49 years with Graves disease.

A note on this clonotype: It may be a read error: a sequence one base away is much more abundant. This rearrangement joins TRBV28 to TRBJ2-7, with D perhaps matching TRBD1 or TRBD2 (5 bases each). The CDR3 loop spans 15 amino acids. Germline V lookup: CDR1 MDHEN, CDR2 SYDVKM. The CDR3, as DNA: TGTACCAGCAGTTTGGCCGGGGCCGGAGCGTACGAGCAGTACTTC. Translating it yields CTSSLAGAGAYEQYF.

Many counts were recorded for this clonotype. The V call is TRBV12-3 or TRBV12-4, the J call TRBJ2-2; tentatively, D is TRBD1 or TRBD2 (5 bases each). Trimming removed 3 bases from V and 6 bases from J, with 14 bases in between. This CDR3 region has 15 residues. This CDR3 reads CASSFRDLYAGELFF. The CDR3 region has the DNA TGTGCCAGCAGTTTCCGGGACCTGTACGCCGGGGAGCTGTTTTTT.

The table lists this clonotype with many counts. J is TRBJ2-7 and V is TRBV20-1; D gene uncertain. This CDR3 has 13 amino acids. Germline loops: CDR1 DFQATT, CDR2 SNEGSKA (reference sequence). The V and J ends lost 3 bases and 2 bases respectively, with 11 bases between them. This chain's CDR3 is CSASNGNAYEQYF. Here the CDR3 DNA reads TGCAGTGCTAGTAACGGCAACGCCTACGAGCAGTACTTC.

CDR3 loop: CASRKTSGGSYNEQFF. The CDR3 coding sequence is TGTGCCAGCAGGAAGACTAGCGGGGGCTCCTACAATGAGCAGTTCTTC. V usage is TRBV28 and J usage is TRBJ2-1; 12 nucleotides agree with TRBD2. With 6 bases clipped from V and 0 bases from J, the junction kept 3 bases outside the gene matches. This CDR3 has 16 amino acids. In germline, CDR1 is MDHEN, CDR2 SYDVKM.

This clonotype has at least ten counts. The rearrangement joins TRBV6-6 to TRBJ2-7; D is ambiguous. V was cut by 0 bases and J by 4 bases, with 10 bases left in between. Germline assignment: CDR1 MNHNY and CDR2 SVGAGI (reference sequence). The CDR3 contains 14 residues. For the CDR3, the DNA is TGTGCCAGCAGTTACTCGGGCAGCAAGTACGAGCAGTACTTC. This sequence encodes CASSYSGSKYEQYF.

Details on this clonotype: Possible read error: a much larger clone is one base away. The chain is built from TRBV27 and TRBJ2-7; 8 bases map to TRBD1. Germline V gene sequence: CDR1 MNHEY, CDR2 SMNVEV (reference sequence). The CDR3 is made up of 12 amino acids. CDR3 sequence reads: CASSRPGGQEFF. In DNA, the CDR3 is TGTGCCAGCAGTCGACCCGGGGGACAGGAGTTCTTC.

This clonotype was seen at least ten times. J is TRBJ2-5 and V is TRBV29-1, with D possibly TRBD1 on 6 matching bases. Deletions cut 0 bases from V and 5 bases from J, with 7 bases between. From germline, CDR1 is SQVTM and CDR2 ANQGSEA. This CDR3 region has 12 residues. The CDR3 region is CSVEEQGETQYF. The DNA for the CDR3 is TGCAGCGTTGAAGAACAGGGTGAGACCCAGTACTTC.

This clonotype was seen more than once but under ten times. The chain recombines TRBV30 with TRBJ2-7; no reliable D call. V was pared by 7 bases and J by 4 bases, with 11 bases between. This CDR3 is built from 11 residues. Per germline, CDR1 GTSNPN and CDR2 SVGIG (reference sequence). CDR3 DNA sequence: TGTGCCTTGCAGCACCTATACGAGCAGTACTTC. Translating gives CALQHLYEQYF.